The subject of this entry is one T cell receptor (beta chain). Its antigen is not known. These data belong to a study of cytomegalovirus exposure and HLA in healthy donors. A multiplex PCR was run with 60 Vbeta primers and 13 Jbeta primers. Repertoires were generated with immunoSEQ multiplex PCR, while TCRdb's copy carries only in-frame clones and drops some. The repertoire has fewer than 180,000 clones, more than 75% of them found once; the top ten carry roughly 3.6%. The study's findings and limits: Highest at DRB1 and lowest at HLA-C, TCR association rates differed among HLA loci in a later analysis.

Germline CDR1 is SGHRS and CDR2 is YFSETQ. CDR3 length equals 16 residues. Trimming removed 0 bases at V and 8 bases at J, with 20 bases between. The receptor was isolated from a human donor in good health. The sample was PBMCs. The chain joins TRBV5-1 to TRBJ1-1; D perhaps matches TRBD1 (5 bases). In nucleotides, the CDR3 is TGCGCCAGCAGCTTGGAGCCAGGCGGTACAGGTATAGAAGCTTTCTTT. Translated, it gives CASSLEPGGTGIEAFF.